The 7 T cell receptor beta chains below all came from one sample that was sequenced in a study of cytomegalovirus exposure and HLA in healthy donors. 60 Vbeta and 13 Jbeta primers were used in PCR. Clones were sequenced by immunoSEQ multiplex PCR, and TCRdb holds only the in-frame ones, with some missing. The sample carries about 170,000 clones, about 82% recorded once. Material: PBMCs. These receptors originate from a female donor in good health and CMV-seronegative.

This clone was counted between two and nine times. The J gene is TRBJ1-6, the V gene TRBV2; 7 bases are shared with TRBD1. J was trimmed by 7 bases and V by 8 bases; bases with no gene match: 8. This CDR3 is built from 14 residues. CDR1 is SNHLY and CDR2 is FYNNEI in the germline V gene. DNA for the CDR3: TGTGCCAGCCATGAACAGGGGAGAAATTCACCCCTCCACTTT. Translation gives CASHEQGRNSPLHF.

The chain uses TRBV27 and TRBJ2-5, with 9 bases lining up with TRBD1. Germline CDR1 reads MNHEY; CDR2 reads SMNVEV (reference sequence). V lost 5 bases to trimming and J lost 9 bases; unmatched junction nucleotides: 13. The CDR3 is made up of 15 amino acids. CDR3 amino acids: CASSPQISGTGSQYF. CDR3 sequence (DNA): TGTGCCAGCAGTCCCCAGATATCGGGGACAGGGTCCCAGTACTTC.

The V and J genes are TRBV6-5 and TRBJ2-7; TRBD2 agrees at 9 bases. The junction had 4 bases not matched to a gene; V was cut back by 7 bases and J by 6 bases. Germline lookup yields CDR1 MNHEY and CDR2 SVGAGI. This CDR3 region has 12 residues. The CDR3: CASTTTSGEQYF. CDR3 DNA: TGTGCCAGCACCACGACTAGCGGCGAGCAGTACTTC.

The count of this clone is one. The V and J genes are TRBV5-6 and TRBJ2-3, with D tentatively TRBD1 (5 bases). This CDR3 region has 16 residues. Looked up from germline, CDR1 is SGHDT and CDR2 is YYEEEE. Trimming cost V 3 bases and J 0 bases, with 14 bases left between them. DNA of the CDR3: TGTGCCAGCAGCTCAAGGGGTTTTACTAGCACAGATACGCAGTATTTT. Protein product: CASSSRGFTSTDTQYF. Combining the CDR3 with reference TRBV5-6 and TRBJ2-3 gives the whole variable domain DAGVTQSPTHLIKTRGQQVTLRCSPKSGHDTVSWYQQALGQGPQFIFQYYEEEERQRGNFPDRFSGHQFPNYSSELNVNALLLGDSALYLCASSSRGFTSTDTQYFGPGTRLTVL.

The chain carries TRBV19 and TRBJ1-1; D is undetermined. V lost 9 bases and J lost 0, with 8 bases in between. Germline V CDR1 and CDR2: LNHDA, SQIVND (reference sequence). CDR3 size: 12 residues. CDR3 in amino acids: CARQLLNTEAFF. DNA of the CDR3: TGTGCCAGACAGCTCCTGAACACTGAAGCTTTCTTT. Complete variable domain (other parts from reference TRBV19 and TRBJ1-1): DGGITQSPKYLFRKEGQNVTLSCEQNLNHDAMYWYRQDPGQGLRLIYYSQIVNDFQKGDIAEGYSVSREKKESFPLTVTSAQKNPTAFYLCARQLLNTEAFFGQGTRLTVV.

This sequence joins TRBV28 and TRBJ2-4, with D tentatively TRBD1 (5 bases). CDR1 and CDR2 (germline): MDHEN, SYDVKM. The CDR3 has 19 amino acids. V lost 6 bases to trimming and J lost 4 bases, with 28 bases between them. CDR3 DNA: TGTGCCAGCAGCCCCGCCGGCTGGGGCGCGAGAATCAGTAAAAACATTCAGTACTTC. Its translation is CASSPAGWGARISKNIQYF.

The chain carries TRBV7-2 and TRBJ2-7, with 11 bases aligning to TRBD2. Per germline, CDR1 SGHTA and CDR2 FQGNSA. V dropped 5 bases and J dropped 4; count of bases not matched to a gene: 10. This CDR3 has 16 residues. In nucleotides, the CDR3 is TGTGCCAGCAGCCTAATTACTAGCGGGGGAACGTACGAGCAGTACTTC. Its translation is CASSLITSGGTYEQYF.